This T cell receptor (beta chain) is from a study of blood T cell repertoires in COVID-19. Background on the study: Whether acute or convalescent, the COVID-19 samples came from the United States, Italy and Spain. In each case, the material was cDNA or gDNA derived from T cells, B-cell-depleted T cells, or PBMCs.

Germline CDR1 SGHVS, CDR2 FNYEAQ. V dropped 5 bases and J dropped 5; count of bases not matched to a gene: 12. This CDR3 comprises 16 residues. In the original processing: Amplified reference gene primers provided the basis for estimating nucleated cell counts. Here immunoSEQ multiplex PCR was the method, and the copy in TCRdb shows in-frame clones only, minus some. The V and J calls and the clone size are those of that table, but D and trimming were determined from the DNA. The table shows approximately 68,000 clones, with approximately 86% occurring only once. This clone was observed a few times. What was sequenced was peripheral blood. The source of this sequence is a woman aged 55-70 years with acute or convalescent COVID-19. The rearrangement joins TRBV7-6 to TRBJ2-3; TRBD1 matches at 8 bases. CDR3 DNA sequence: TGTGCCAGCAGCACAAGGACGCAGGGGGCAATAGATACGCAGTATTTT. This sequence encodes CASSTRTQGAIDTQYF.